This T cell receptor (beta chain) derives from a study of CD8 T cells in Susac syndrome. Study-wide points: As the study acknowledged, the number of individuals in its TCR sequencing and HLA analysis was relatively small.

The CDR3 contains 12 residues. Per the germline V gene, CDR1 is SGHVS and CDR2 is FNYEAQ. V was cut by 4 bases and J by 2 bases, with 5 bases left in between. As concerns this clonotype: Its antigen is not known.

Random-hexamer reverse transcription was applied to roughly 0.5 to 1 ug RNA. The immunoSEQ assay covered 54 Vbeta and 13 Jbeta segments for CDR3. TCRdb reanalysed the immunoSEQ multiplex PCR reads using MiXCR and keeps one entry per CDR3 protein. The table has more than 150,000 distinct CDR3 sequences, about 91% seen once; the top ten hold more than 0.07%. The individuals used as controls were healthy donors who had been matched for both age and sex. Negative isolation was applied to CD8+ and CD4+ T cells, and FACS enrichment was applied to TEMRA cells. The chain couples TRBV7-6 to TRBJ2-5; D gene ambiguous. The clonotype comes from a human donor in good health. Source material: CD4+ T cells from PBMCs. The CDR3 sequence is CASSSPQETQYF. CDR3 sequence (DNA): TGTGCCAGCAGCTCCCCGCAAGAGACCCAGTACTTC.